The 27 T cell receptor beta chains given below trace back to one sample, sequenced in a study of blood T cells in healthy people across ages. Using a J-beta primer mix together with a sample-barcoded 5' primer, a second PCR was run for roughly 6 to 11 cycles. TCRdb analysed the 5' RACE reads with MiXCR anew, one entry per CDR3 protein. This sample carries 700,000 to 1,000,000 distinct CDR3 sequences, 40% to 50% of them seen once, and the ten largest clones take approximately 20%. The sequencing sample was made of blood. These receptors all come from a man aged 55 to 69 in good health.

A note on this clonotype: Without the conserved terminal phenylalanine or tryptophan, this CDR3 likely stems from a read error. The CDR3 protein is CASSEATALVGGYTV. The CDR3 DNA reads TGTGCCAGCAGTGAAGCGACAGCGCTAGTGGGCGGCTACACCGTC. The chain recombines TRBV6-1 with TRBJ1-2; D might be TRBD1 (5 bases). With 0 bases removed from V and 8 bases from J, the gap between germline ends came to 16 bases. This CDR3 is 15 amino acids long. The germline V gene encodes CDR1 MNHNS and CDR2 SASEGT.

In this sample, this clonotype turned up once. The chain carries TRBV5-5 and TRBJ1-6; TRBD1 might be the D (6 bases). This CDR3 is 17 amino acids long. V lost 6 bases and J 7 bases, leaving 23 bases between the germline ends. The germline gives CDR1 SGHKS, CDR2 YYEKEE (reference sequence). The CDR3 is CASTLRAGEVENSPLHF. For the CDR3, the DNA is TGTGCCAGCACCCTCCGGGCAGGGGAGGTTGAGAATTCACCCCTCCACTTT.

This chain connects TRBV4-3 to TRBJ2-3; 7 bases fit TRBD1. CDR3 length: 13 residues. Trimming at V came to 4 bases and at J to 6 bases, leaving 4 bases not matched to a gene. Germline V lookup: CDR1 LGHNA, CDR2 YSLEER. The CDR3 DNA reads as TGCGCCAGCAGCCGAGAAGGGGGCGATACGCAGTATTTT. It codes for CASSREGGDTQYF.

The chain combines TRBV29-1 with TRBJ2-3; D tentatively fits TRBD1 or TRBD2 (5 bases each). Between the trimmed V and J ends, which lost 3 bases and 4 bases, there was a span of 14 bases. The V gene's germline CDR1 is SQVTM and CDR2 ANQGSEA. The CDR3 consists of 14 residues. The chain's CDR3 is CSVERGRAADTQYF. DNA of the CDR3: TGCAGCGTTGAGAGGGGCAGGGCGGCAGATACGCAGTATTTT.

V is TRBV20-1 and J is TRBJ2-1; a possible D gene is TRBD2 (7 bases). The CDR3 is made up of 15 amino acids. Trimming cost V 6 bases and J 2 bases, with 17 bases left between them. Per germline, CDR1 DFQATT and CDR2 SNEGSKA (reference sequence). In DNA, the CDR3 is TGCAGTGCCCCGTTGGCGGGGGCCACCTACAATGAGCAGTTCTTC. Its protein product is CSAPLAGATYNEQFF.

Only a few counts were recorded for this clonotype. The DNA of the CDR3 is TGTGCCAGCAGCTTAGACCCGGACGGCGTCTATGGCTACACCTTC. The encoded protein is CASSLDPDGVYGYTF. The genes are TRBV7-2 and TRBJ1-2, with D hard to call. Trimming pared 1 base from V and 4 bases from J, leaving 13 bases between. The V gene's germline CDR1 is SGHTA and CDR2 FQGNSA. This CDR3 is built from 15 residues. The variable domain in full, completed from reference TRBV7-2 and TRBJ1-2, reads GAGVSQSPSNKVTEKGKDVELRCDPISGHTALYWYRQSLGQGLEFLIYFQGNSAPDKSGLPSDRFSAERTGGSVSTLTIQRTQQEDSAVYLCASSLDPDGVYGYTFGSGTRLTVV.

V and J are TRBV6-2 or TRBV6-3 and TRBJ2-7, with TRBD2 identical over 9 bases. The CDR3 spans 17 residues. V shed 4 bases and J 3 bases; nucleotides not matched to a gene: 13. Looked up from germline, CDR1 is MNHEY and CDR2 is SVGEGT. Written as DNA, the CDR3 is TGTGCCAGCAGTTCCCCTCTCGTTAGCGGGGGACTCTACGAGCAGTACTTC. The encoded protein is CASSSPLVSGGLYEQYF.

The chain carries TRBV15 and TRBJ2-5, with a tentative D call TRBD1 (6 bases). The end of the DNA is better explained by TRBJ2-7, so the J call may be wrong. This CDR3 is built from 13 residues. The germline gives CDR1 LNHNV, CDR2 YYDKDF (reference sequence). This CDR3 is CATSTQTGYEQYF. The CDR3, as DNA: TGTGCCACCAGCACCCAGACAGGCTACGAGCAGTACTTC.

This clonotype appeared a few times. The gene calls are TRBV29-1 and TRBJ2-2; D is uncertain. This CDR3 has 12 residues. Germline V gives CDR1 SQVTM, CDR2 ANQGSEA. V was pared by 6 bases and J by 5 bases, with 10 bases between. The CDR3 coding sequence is TGCAGCGTAAAAAGGTCTACCGGGGAGCTGTTTTTT. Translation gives CSVKRSTGELFF.

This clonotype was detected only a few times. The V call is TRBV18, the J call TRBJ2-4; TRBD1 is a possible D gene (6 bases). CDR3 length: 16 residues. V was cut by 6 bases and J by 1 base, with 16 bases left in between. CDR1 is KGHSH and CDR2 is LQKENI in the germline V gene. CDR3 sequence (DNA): TGTGCCAGCTCCGAACAGGGCAGGGCGGCCAAAAACATTCAGTACTTC. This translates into CASSEQGRAAKNIQYF. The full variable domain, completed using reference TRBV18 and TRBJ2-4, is NAGVMQNPRHLVRRRGQEARLRCSPMKGHSHVYWYRQLPEEGLKFMVYLQKENIIDESGMPKERFSAEFPKEGPSILRIQQVVRGDSAAYFCASSEQGRAAKNIQYFGAGTRLSVL.

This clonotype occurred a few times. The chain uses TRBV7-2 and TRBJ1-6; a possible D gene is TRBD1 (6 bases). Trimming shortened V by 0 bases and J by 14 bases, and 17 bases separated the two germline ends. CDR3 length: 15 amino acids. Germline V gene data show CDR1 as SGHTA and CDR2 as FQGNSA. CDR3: CASSLAFSGDTSLHF. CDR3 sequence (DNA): TGTGCCAGCAGCTTAGCGTTCAGTGGGGACACCTCCCTCCACTTT.

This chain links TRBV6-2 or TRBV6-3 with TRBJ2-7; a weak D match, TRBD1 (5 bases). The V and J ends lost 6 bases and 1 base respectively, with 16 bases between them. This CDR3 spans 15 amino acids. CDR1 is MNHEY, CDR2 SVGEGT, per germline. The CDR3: CASSTPGKRSYEQYF. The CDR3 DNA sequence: TGTGCCAGCAGCACCCCAGGGAAAAGATCCTACGAGCAGTACTTC.

CDR3 loop: CASTGAGMENIQYF. For the CDR3, the DNA is TGTGCCAGCACAGGGGCAGGGATGGAAAACATTCAGTACTTC. The chain uses TRBV2 and TRBJ2-4, with D tentatively TRBD1 (6 bases). The CDR3 extends over 14 amino acids. V gave up 7 bases and J gave up 5 bases, with 15 bases separating them. Looked up from germline, CDR1 is SNHLY and CDR2 is FYNNEI.

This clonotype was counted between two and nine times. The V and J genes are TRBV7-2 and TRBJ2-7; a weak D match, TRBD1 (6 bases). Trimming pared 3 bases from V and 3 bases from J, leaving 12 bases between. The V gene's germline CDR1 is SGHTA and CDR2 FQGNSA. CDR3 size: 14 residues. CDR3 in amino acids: CASSFPQGGYEQYF. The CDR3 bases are TGTGCCAGCAGCTTCCCTCAAGGGGGCTACGAGCAGTACTTC.

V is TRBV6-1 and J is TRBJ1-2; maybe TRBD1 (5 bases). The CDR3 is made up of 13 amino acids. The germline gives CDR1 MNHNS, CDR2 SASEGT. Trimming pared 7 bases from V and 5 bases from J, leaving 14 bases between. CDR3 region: CASTMTDQYGYTF. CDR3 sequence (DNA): TGTGCCAGCACCATGACAGACCAGTATGGCTACACCTTC.

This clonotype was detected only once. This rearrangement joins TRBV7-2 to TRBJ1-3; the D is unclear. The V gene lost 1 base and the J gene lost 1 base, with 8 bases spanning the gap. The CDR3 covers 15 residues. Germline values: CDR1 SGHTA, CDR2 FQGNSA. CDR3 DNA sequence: TGTGCCAGCAGCTTAGTGGCGCATTCTGGAAACACCATATATTTT. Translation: CASSLVAHSGNTIYF.

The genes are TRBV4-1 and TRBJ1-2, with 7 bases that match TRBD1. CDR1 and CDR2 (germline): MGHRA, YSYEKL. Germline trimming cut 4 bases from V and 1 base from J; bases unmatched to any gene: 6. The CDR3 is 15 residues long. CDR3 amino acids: CASSREGQNNYGYTF. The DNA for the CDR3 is TGCGCCAGCAGCCGAGAGGGACAGAATAACTATGGCTACACCTTC.

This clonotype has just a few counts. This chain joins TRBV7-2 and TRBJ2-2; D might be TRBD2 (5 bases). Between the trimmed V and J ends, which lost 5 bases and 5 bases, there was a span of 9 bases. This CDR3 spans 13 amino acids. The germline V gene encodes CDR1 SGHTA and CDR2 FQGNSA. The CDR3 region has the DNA TGTGCCAGCAGCCCAACTAGTACCGGGGAGCTGTTTTTT. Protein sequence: CASSPTSTGELFF.

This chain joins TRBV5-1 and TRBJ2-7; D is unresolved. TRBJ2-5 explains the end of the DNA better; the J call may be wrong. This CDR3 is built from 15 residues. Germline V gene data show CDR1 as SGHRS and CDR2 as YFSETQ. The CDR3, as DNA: TGCGCCAGCAGCTCCGATAGCTACCCCGAAGAGACCCAGTACTTC. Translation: CASSSDSYPEETQYF.

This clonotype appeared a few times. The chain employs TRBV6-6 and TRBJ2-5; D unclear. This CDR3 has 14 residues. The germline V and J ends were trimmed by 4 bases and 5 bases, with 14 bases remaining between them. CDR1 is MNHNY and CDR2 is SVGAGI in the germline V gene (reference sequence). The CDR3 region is CASSFTGFGETQYF. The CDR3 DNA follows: TGTGCCAGCAGTTTTACGGGTTTTGGGGAGACCCAGTACTTC.

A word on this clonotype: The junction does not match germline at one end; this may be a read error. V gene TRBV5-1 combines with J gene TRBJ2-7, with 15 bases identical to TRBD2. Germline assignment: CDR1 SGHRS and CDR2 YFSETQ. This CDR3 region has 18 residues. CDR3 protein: CASGPGLAGGHLSYGQYF. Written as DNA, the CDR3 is TGCGCCAGCGGACCGGGACTAGCGGGAGGCCACCTTTCCTACGGGCAGTACTTC.

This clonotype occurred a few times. CDR3 sequence reads: CASSVDRPNTGELFF. In DNA form, the CDR3 reads TGCGCCAGCAGCGTGGACAGACCGAACACCGGGGAGCTGTTTTTT. This sequence joins TRBV5-1 and TRBJ2-2; possible D gene TRBD1, 6 bases. The CDR3 loop spans 15 amino acids. V gave up 4 bases and J gave up 0 bases, with 10 bases separating them. Per the germline V gene, CDR1 is SGHRS and CDR2 is YFSETQ.

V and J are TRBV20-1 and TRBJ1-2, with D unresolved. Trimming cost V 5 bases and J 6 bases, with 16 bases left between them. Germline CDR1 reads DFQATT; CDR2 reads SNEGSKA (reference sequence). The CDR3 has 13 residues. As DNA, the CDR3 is TGCAGTGCTGAAAACTTTCGGGAGGATGGCTACACCTTC. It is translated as CSAENFREDGYTF.

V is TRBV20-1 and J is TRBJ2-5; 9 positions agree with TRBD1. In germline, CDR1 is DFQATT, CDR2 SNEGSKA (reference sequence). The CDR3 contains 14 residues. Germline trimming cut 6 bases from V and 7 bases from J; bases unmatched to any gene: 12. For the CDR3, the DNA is TGCAGTGCAACCGGGACAGGGTCCTCGTGGACCCAGTACTTC. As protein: CSATGTGSSWTQYF.

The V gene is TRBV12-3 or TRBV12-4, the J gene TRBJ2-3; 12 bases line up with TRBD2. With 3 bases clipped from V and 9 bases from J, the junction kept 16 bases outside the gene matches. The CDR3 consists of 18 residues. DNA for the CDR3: TGTGCCAGCAGTTTCTTCACTAGCGGGGGGACCAGGGGAGAGACGCAGTATTTT. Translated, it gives CASSFFTSGGTRGETQYF.

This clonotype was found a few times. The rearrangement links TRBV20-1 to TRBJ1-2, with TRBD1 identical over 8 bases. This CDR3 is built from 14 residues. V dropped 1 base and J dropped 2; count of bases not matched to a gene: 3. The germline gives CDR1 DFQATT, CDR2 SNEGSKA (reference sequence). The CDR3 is CSARAGTGNYGYTF. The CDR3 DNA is TGCAGTGCTAGAGCCGGGACAGGAAACTATGGCTACACCTTC.

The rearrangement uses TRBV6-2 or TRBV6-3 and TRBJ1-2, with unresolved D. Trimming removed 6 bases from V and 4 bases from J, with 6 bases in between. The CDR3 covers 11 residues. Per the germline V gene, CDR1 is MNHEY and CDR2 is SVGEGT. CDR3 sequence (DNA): TGTGCCAGCAGAGGAGCCTATGGCTACACCTTC. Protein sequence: CASRGAYGYTF.